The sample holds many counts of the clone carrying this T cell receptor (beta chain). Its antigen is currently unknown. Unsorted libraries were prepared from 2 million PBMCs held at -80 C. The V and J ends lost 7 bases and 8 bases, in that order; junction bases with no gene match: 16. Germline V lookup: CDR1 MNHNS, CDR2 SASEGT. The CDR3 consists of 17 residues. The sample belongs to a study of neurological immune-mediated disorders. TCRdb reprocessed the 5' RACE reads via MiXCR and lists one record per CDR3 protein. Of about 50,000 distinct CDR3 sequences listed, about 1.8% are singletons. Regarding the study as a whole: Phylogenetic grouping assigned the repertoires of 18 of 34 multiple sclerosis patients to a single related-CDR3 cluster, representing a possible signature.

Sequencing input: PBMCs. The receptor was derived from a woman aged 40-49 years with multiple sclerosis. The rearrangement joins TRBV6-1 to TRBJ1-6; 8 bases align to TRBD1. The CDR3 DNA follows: TGTGCCAGCAAGGAGGGCAGGGGGCGCCTAAAGGATTCACCCCTCCACTTT. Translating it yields CASKEGRGRLKDSPLHF.